This T cell receptor (beta chain) was observed in a study of human T cells and chemical hapten exposure. TCRdb re-called the RACE reads through MiXCR, storing one row per CDR3 protein. The sample lists around 100,000 distinct CDR3 sequences; approximately 11% were seen once. This clonotype has a count of ten or more. Indicated time point: patch test 1, 2 weeks after DPC sensitization. Treatment in this sample: therapeutic diphenylcyclopropenone sensitization with weekly scalp DPC. Sequenced material: whole blood, taken in connection with sensitization to the hapten diphenylcyclopropenone (DPC). The receptor comes from a woman aged 40 to 50 with alopecia areata. Some clones in this sample may be carry-over from other donors' samples.

The CDR3 sequence is CASSSRDRGYNEQFF. CDR3 DNA: TGTGCCAGCAGCTCCCGGGACAGGGGATACAATGAGCAGTTCTTC. V usage is TRBV7-9 and J usage is TRBJ2-1, with 10 bases fitting TRBD1. V was pared by 4 bases and J by 4 bases, with 4 bases of the junction left unmatched. Germline loops: CDR1 SEHNR, CDR2 FQNEAQ (reference sequence). The CDR3 loop spans 15 amino acids.